A selection of T cell receptor beta chains follows, all from one sample in a study of cytomegalovirus exposure and HLA in healthy donors. Clones were sequenced by immunoSEQ multiplex PCR, and TCRdb holds only the in-frame ones, with some missing. The data hold about 160,000 clones, with about three quarters observed a single time. Material: PBMCs. Every receptor here comes from a female donor in good health and CMV-seronegative. CDR3s leave out the opening cysteine and the closing phenylalanine or tryptophan. Fields, in order: J gene, clone size, V gene, CDR3 protein. Size is stated for part of the rows, as once, few or many counts, or as a class when the clone is expanded.

TRBJ2-7 | . | TRBV28 | ASSSTFIRKLAGVRYEQY
TRBJ1-1 | few | TRBV5-1 | ASSTDRGRLNTEAF
TRBJ2-1 | . | TRBV6-6 | ASSYSGGTLGGF
TRBJ2-7 | . | TRBV18 | ASSPLTDAYEQY
TRBJ2-7 | . | TRBV6-1 | ASSEGLRPEQY
TRBJ1-1 | few | TRBV4-1 | ASSQEAIRTGTEAF
TRBJ1-5 | once | TRBV19 | ASSTGSHYSNQPQH
TRBJ2-7 | few | TRBV7-6 | ASSMVGLSYEQY
TRBJ2-2 | . | TRBV4-2 | ASGPGLAFSGELF
TRBJ1-5 | . | TRBV27 | ASSLFGRDQPQH
TRBJ2-1 | . | TRBV9 | ASSAEGELRLAREQF
TRBJ1-2 | . | TRBV7-3 | ASSKSGLGGYT
TRBJ2-7 | . | TRBV27 | ASSLTGFSSWNYEQY
TRBJ1-4 | . | TRBV5-5 | ASSPRVGAPTNEKLF
TRBJ2-3 | few | TRBV2 | ASSEVGLAGSTDTQY
TRBJ2-5 | . | TRBV9 | ASSQLIQETQY
TRBJ2-7 | . | TRBV5-1 | ASSLAVSPSPYEQY
TRBJ2-3 | . | TRBV27 | ASSLTGSSGGAGDTQY
TRBJ1-4 | . | TRBV6-5 | ASSRSGNGEKLF
TRBJ2-7 | . | TRBV21-1 | ASSNHYEQY
TRBJ2-3 | . | TRBV7-3 | ASSLMPARGVSTDTQY
TRBJ1-3 | . | TRBV18 | ASSRGGDGNTIY
TRBJ1-1 | . | TRBV6-5 | ASSETFQQREAF
TRBJ1-2 | . | TRBV7-6 | ASSLGGRGYYGYT
TRBJ2-6 | . | TRBV6-5 | ASRSSGANVLT
TRBJ1-2 | . | TRBV4-2 | ASSQDQRQGGGYT
TRBJ1-4 | . | TRBV5-1 | ASSLETGWGEKLF
TRBJ1-2 | once | TRBV5-4 | ASSLAGTAYGYT
TRBJ2-3 | . | TRBV10-2 | ASRPLSGTGNTDTQY
TRBJ2-1 | . | TRBV9 | ASSVGQAFNEQF
TRBJ2-7 | . | TRBV11-1 | ASSQPQGSQFIGSYEQY
TRBJ1-1 | . | TRBV4-2 | ASSYSNTEAF
TRBJ2-4 | few | TRBV6-6 | ASSYSEGNIQY
TRBJ2-7 | . | TRBV7-3 | ASSLNRDSPHEQY
TRBJ2-3 | . | TRBV6-5 | ASSYSGTSRHTQY
TRBJ1-1 | . | TRBV9 | ASSVGQGQGNTEAF
TRBJ1-2 | . | TRBV7-9 | ASSLDSRSVYGYT
TRBJ2-6 | . | TRBV5-5 | ASSFPTDVTDSGANVLT
TRBJ2-2 | . | TRBV9 | ASSVGAGGFTGELF
TRBJ1-2 | . | TRBV13 | ASSLNRLQSYGYT
TRBJ1-3 | . | TRBV21-1 | ASSKGRRGAGNTIY
TRBJ1-2 | . | TRBV11-2 | ASSQTRAVYGYT
TRBJ1-2 | . | TRBV5-8 | ASSSTRGSDYGYT
TRBJ2-5 | . | TRBV30 | AWSAGFGGGEGETQY
TRBJ2-5 | . | TRBV7-8 | ASTSRTLQETQY
TRBJ1-2 | few | TRBV7-9 | ASTHRGTSYGYT
TRBJ2-5 | once | TRBV25-1 | ASSEGGLPWETQY
TRBJ1-2 | once | TRBV4-1 | ASRGVGQRYGYT
TRBJ2-1 | . | TRBV2 | ASSERPRGQF
TRBJ1-1 | . | TRBV1 | TSHQTGGGTEAF
TRBJ1-2 | . | TRBV27 | ASSLTTGTAYGYT
TRBJ1-5 | . | TRBV7-8 | ASSLGQPNQPQH